The 21 T cell receptor beta chains reported below all come from one sample, sequenced in a study of cytomegalovirus exposure and HLA in healthy donors. Both 60 Vbeta primers and 13 Jbeta primers went into the PCR. TCRdb's table, derived via immunoSEQ multiplex PCR, lists solely in-frame clones and lacks some. The sample contains fewer than 250,000 clones, around 82% of which appear only once. Sequences were obtained from PBMCs. The receptor source for this set is a woman in her thirties in good health and CMV-seropositive.

The chain employs TRBV29-1 and TRBJ1-2, with 7 bases identical to TRBD1. The V gene end was trimmed by 4 bases and the J gene end by 4 bases; junction bases not matched to a gene: 6. Germline V lookup: CDR1 SQVTM, CDR2 ANQGSEA. The CDR3 contains 13 residues. The CDR3 bases are TGCAGCGTTGTCGGAGGGGACAGCTATGGCTACACCTTC. It codes for CSVVGGDSYGYTF.

This chain connects TRBV6-1 to TRBJ2-1, with 11 bases lining up with TRBD2. V shed 4 bases, J shed 15 bases, and the junction held 14 bases outside the gene matches. CDR3 length: 15 amino acids. The germline gives CDR1 MNHNS, CDR2 SASEGT. The chain's CDR3 is CASSAAGTSGSGLFF. The CDR3 DNA is TGTGCCAGCAGTGCCGCCGGGACTAGCGGATCGGGTTTGTTCTTC.

The V gene is TRBV9, the J gene TRBJ2-7; D is undetermined. CDR3 size: 15 residues. The V and J ends lost 3 bases and 3 bases respectively, with 16 bases between them. From germline, CDR1 is SGDLS and CDR2 YYNGEE. In nucleotides, the CDR3 is TGTGCCAGCAGCGACAGTCCAACACCTAACTACGAGCAGTACTTC. It specifies CASSDSPTPNYEQYF.

This clone was recorded once. V is TRBV28 and J is TRBJ1-3; a possible D gene is TRBD1 (6 bases). CDR1 MDHEN and CDR2 SYDVKM come from the germline V gene. This CDR3 comprises 16 residues. V dropped 5 bases and J dropped 4 bases, with 18 bases sitting between them. CDR3 nucleotides: TGTGCCAGCAGTACCACTCGACAGGCTTCAGGAAACACCATATATTTT. The encoded protein is CASSTTRQASGNTIYF.

The count of this clone is one. The genes are TRBV9 and TRBJ1-3; D gene unclear. The CDR3 totals 12 residues. Germline CDR1 reads SGDLS; CDR2 reads YYNGEE. The ends were cut back, 3 bases at V and 5 bases at J, with 6 bases in the middle. CDR3 nucleotides: TGTGCCAGCAGCGCACTTCGAAACACCATATATTTT. Translated: CASSALRNTIYF.

The chain joins TRBV11-2 to TRBJ2-3; 9 bases match TRBD2. Per germline, CDR1 SGHAT and CDR2 FQNNGV. Germline trimming cut 5 bases from V and 4 bases from J; bases unmatched to any gene: 10. The CDR3 runs 16 residues. Here the CDR3 DNA reads TGTGCCAGCAGCCGACGGGTTAGCGGGAGCGCAGATACGCAGTATTTT. As protein: CASSRRVSGSADTQYF.

The V call is TRBV18, the J call TRBJ2-6, with 7 bases lining up with TRBD1. This CDR3 region has 17 residues. After removal of 2 bases from V and 0 bases from J, the junction contained 4 bases not matched to a gene. The germline CDR1 and CDR2 sequences are KGHSH and LQKENI. The CDR3 nucleotides are TGTGCCAGCTCACCAGGGACAGTTTTCTCTGGGGCCAACGTCCTGACTTTC. This translates into CASSPGTVFSGANVLTF.

This rearrangement joins TRBV7-2 to TRBJ2-3; weak D call: TRBD2 (6 bases). This CDR3 contains 15 residues. Trimming left V 5 bases short and J 4 bases short, with 16 bases between. Germline CDR1 reads SGHTA; CDR2 reads FQGNSA. CDR3 region: CASSASGASADTQYF. DNA of the CDR3: TGTGCCAGCAGCGCCTCGGGAGCTTCTGCAGATACGCAGTATTTT.

CDR3: CSGANTGELFF. The CDR3 coding sequence is TGCAGCGGCGCGAACACCGGGGAGCTGTTTTTT. The chain recombines TRBV29-1 with TRBJ2-2, with D hard to call. V was clipped by 7 bases and J by 0 bases, with 3 bases between them. The CDR3 is made up of 11 amino acids. Germline CDR1 is SQVTM and CDR2 is ANQGSEA.

This chain uses TRBV21-1 with TRBJ1-2; no DNA check was done on the table's D call, TRBD1. TRBV21-1 is given as a pseudogene. The length of the CDR3 is 16 residues. The CDR3 sequence is CASSKGQDRQTYGYTF. The CDR3, as DNA: TGTGCCAGCAGCAAAGGTCAGGACAGGCAAACCTATGGCTACACCTTC.

This clone was counted between two and nine times. The rearrangement joins TRBV19 to TRBJ1-1; no firm D call. The CDR3 is 13 residues long. The germline gives CDR1 LNHDA, CDR2 SQIVND (reference sequence). The ends were cut back, 2 bases at V and 3 bases at J, with 7 bases in the middle. CDR3 nucleotide sequence: TGTGCCAGTAGTATATGGAGGGACACTGAAGCTTTCTTT. This sequence encodes CASSIWRDTEAFF.

The chain is built from TRBV9 and TRBJ2-2; D is perhaps TRBD2 (6 bases). V was shortened by 0 bases and J by 8 bases, with 17 bases between the two germline ends. This CDR3 spans 16 amino acids. Germline V gene data show CDR1 as SGDLS and CDR2 as YYNGEE. CDR3 coding DNA: TGTGCCAGCAGCGTAGAGGGGACTGACTGGGGAGGGGAGCTGTTTTTT. This gives the protein CASSVEGTDWGGELFF.

As to this clone: A junction boundary mismatches the germline segment, possibly from a read error. This CDR3 reads CASSLDDLREQYF. The CDR3 nucleotides are TGTGCTAGCAGCTTGGATGACTTACGTGAGCAGTACTTC. The gene calls are TRBV7-7 and TRBJ2-7; D ambiguous. The CDR3 runs to 13 residues. Looked up from germline, CDR1 is SSHAT and CDR2 is FNYEAQ (reference sequence).

On this clone itself: An end of the junction does not agree with germline; a read error may underlie this. Other DNA sequences within the sample encode an identical CDR3. J is TRBJ1-5 and V is TRBV28, with 10 bases aligning to TRBD1. Germline V gene lookup returns CDR1 MDHEN and CDR2 SYDVKM. CDR3 size: 17 residues. CDR3 DNA sequence: TGCGCCAGCAGTTCGCCGGGACAGGGGCCCAGCAATCAGCCCCAGCATTTT. This encodes CASSSPGQGPSNQPQHF.

This clone was seen more than once but under ten times. The CDR3 region is CACNRGTSDLREQYF. CDR3 DNA: TGTGCCTGCAATAGGGGGACTAGCGATCTTCGCGAGCAGTACTTC. The chain recombines TRBV30 with TRBJ2-7, with TRBD2 matching over 10 bases. The junction had 14 bases not matched to a gene; V was cut back by 6 bases and J by 6 bases. The CDR3 contains 15 residues. CDR1 and CDR2 from the germline V gene are GTSNPN and SVGIG (reference sequence).

The chain combines TRBV2 with TRBJ1-1; no reliable D call. V dropped 2 bases and J dropped 3 bases, with 16 bases sitting between them. In germline, CDR1 is SNHLY, CDR2 FYNNEI. The CDR3 sequence is 16 residues long. The CDR3 DNA reads as TGTGCCAGCAGTGAATGGGCCGCATCAAGTTACACTGAAGCTTTCTTT. This sequence encodes CASSEWAASSYTEAFF.

The CDR3 coding sequence is TGTGCCAGCAGTGACTGGGCCCAAGAGACCCAGTACTTC. Protein product: CASSDWAQETQYF. The rearrangement uses TRBV6-4 and TRBJ2-5; D remains ambiguous. The CDR3 loop spans 13 amino acids. V gave up 1 base and J gave up 1 base, with 4 bases separating them. Germline loops: CDR1 MRHNA, CDR2 SNTAGT.

The CDR3 spells CASSLRPAANEKLFF. The DNA for the CDR3 is TGTGCCAGCAGTTTGCGACCGGCGGCTAATGAAAAACTGTTTTTT. The chain couples TRBV28 to TRBJ1-4; the D is unclear. Trimming cost V 3 bases and J 3 bases, with 11 bases left between them. The CDR3 contains 15 residues. CDR1 and CDR2 (germline): MDHEN, SYDVKM.

The V gene is TRBV11-3, the J gene TRBJ2-1; D is perhaps TRBD2 (6 bases). The CDR3 is 15 amino acids. The V end was cut by 5 bases, the J end by 7 bases, with 18 bases between. The germline V gene encodes CDR1 SGHNT and CDR2 YENEEA. The CDR3 spells CASSPGTGDLNEQFF. For the CDR3, the DNA is TGTGCCAGCAGCCCCGGGACTGGGGATTTAAATGAGCAGTTCTTC.

With respect to this clone: The junction does not match germline at one end; this may be a read error. Other DNA sequences in the sample encode the same CDR3. This chain uses TRBV9 with TRBJ1-1, with D hard to call. CDR1 and CDR2 from the germline V gene are SGDLS and YYNGEE. This CDR3 spans 14 amino acids. The CDR3 protein is CASSVGGVNTEAFF. CDR3 nucleotide sequence: TGTGCCAGCAGCGTAGGGGGAGTGAACACTGAGGCTTTCTTT.

The V and J genes are TRBV2 and TRBJ2-7; D unclear. From germline, CDR1 is SNHLY and CDR2 FYNNEI. Deletions cut 6 bases from V and 4 bases from J, with 10 bases between. The CDR3 is 12 residues long. CDR3 DNA sequence: TGTGCCAGCAGGGGCGTGGGTTACGAGCAGTACTTC. Its translation: CASRGVGYEQYF.